This TCR beta chain was recorded in a study of long-term antiretroviral therapy in people with HIV. This CDR3 is built from 15 residues. Germline CDR1 is MGHRA and CDR2 is YSYEKL. Trimming took off 6 bases at V and 7 bases at J, with 21 bases between the two ends. The authors ran the immunoSEQ assay, v3.0, at survey level. Data came from immunoSEQ multiplex PCR; TCRdb stores just in-frame clones and leaves some out. The profile shows over 15,000 clones, around 82% of them singletons. As to this clone: The antigen is undetermined.

Per donor, at least one pre-ART and at least two post-ART PBMC samples were obtained. Findings and limits, study-wide: Information on adherence, resistance and therapy changes was unavailable. Whereas controls had wider CDR3 length ranges, HIV repertoires had narrower ones.

The V and J genes are TRBV4-1 and TRBJ1-2; tentative D call: TRBD1 (5 bases). This specimen was unsorted PBMCs, taken 0.1 years before starting antiretroviral therapy. The TCR sequence derives from a man aged 18 to 30 with HIV. In DNA, the CDR3 is TGCGCCAGCAGTCAGGATGGGGACGCTTCGCGTGGCTACACCTTC. Encoded protein: CASSQDGDASRGYTF.